This TCR beta chain is drawn from a study of T cell repertoires in cytomegalovirus infection. Study background: Public TCR beta signatures provided an indication of both CMV infection and a matching HLA type. Study-wide findings and caveats: The study identified carriers of CMV plus the relevant HLA from cumulative public TCR beta family frequency.

TCRdb passed the reads through MiXCR, listing each CDR3 protein once. Of around 500,000 distinct CDR3 sequences in the sample, roughly 46% were seen once. A word on this clonotype: The target antigen is unknown.

The V gene's germline CDR1 is MNHEY and CDR2 SMNVEV (reference sequence). V was pared by 3 bases and J by 4 bases, with 18 bases between. CDR3 length: 17 amino acids. The chain is built from TRBV27 and TRBJ2-2, with D possibly matching TRBD1 (5 bases). The sequence was obtained from a human donor in good health (CMV status not recorded). Some clones in this sample may be carry-over from other donors' samples. Here the sequenced sample was cultured PBMCs, taken from culture after CMV antigen stimulation. In DNA, the CDR3 is TGTGCCAGCAGTTTCAGTCTCTTCAGGGATACCACCGGGGAGCTGTTTTTT. Protein: CASSFSLFRDTTGELFF.